The present entry profiles one T cell receptor (beta chain) with its context. Data came from immunoSEQ multiplex PCR; TCRdb stores just in-frame clones and leaves some out. The sample lists some 18,000 clones, 81% occurring once. This record belongs to a study of T cells in tumors after PD-1 blockade. With 2 bases clipped from V and 5 bases from J, the junction kept 10 bases outside the gene matches. The CDR3 runs 18 residues. Germline V gene data show CDR1 as MGHRA and CDR2 as YSYEKL. The chain is built from TRBV4-1 and TRBJ2-1; 12 bases are shared with TRBD2. Sequenced material: PBMCs, taken after anti-PD-1 therapy. The clonotype was recovered from a human donor with advanced basal cell or squamous cell carcinoma (not recorded which). The CDR3 here is CASSQPWTSGETNNEQFF. CDR3 bases: TGCGCCAGCAGCCAACCTTGGACTAGCGGGGAGACCAACAATGAGCAGTTCTTC.